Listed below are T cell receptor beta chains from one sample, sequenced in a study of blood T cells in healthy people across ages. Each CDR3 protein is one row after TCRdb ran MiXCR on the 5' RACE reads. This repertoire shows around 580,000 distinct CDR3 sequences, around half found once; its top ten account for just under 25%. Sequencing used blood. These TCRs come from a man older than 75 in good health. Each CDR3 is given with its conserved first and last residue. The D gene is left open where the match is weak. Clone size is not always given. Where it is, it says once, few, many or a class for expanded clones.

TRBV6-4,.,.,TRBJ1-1,TGTGCCAGCAGTGATGCAGCCCCTAGACAGCGGAACACTGAAGCTTTCTTT,CASSDAAPRQRNTEAFF
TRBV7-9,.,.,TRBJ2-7,TGTGCCGTCCTGGGGGGCTACGAGCAGTACTTC,CAVLGGYEQYF
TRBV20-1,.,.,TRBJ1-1,TGCAGGCAGGGAGGGAACACTGAAGCTTTCTTT,CRQGGNTEAFF
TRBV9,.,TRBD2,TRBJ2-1,TGTGCCAGCAGCGTAGGGGTTGCGGGAGCCGACAATGAGCAGTTCTTC,CASSVGVAGADNEQFF
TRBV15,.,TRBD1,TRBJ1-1,TGTGCCACCGAGGACAGGGGTAGTACTGAAGCTTTCTTT,CATEDRGSTEAFF
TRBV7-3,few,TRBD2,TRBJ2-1,TGTGCCAGCAGCCTCCCGGGTAGCGGGAGTAATGAGCAGTTCTTC,CASSLPGSGSNEQFF
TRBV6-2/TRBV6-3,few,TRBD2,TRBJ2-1,TGTGCCAGCAGTTACTCGGGGACTAGCGGCCACCACGGAGCTTCCTACAATGAGCAGTTCTTC,CASSYSGTSGHHGASYNEQFF
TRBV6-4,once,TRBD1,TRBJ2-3,TGTGCCAGCAGTCCGGGACAGGGGTTTGATACGCGGTATTTT,CASSPGQGFDTRYF
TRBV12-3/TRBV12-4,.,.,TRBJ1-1,TGTGCCAGCAGTATCACAGGGTCGAACACTGAAGCTTTCTTT,CASSITGSNTEAFF
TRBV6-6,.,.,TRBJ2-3,TGTGCCAGCAGTTACCTAGACCCAAGCACAGATACGCAGTATTTT,CASSYLDPSTDTQYF
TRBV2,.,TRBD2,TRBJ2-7,TGTGCCTCAGCAACCTTTACGGGGGGACACGAGCAGTACTTC,CASATFTGGHEQYF
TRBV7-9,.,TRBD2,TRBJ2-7,TGTGCCAGCAGCCCGACCCGGACCGGACTAGCCCTGTACCTTGAGCAGTACTTC,CASSPTRTGLALYLEQYF
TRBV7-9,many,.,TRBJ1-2,TGTGCCAGCAGGCCCGCCCTTAGTGGTGCATACGGCTACACCTTC,CASRPALSGAYGYTF
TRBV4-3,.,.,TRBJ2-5,TGCGCCAGCAGCCAAGAGGGGCTCGGGGAGACCCAGTACTTC,CASSQEGLGETQYF
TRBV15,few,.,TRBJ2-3,TGTGCCACCAGCAGAAACAGGGATACGCAGTATTTT,CATSRNRDTQYF
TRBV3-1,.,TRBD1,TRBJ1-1,TGTGCCAGCAGTCCCGGGACAGGGGGCTTTGACACTGAAGCTTTCTTT,CASSPGTGGFDTEAFF
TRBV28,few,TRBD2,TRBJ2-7,TGTGCCAGCAGAAGGTCGGGAGCGGGGTCCTACGAGCAGTACTTC,CASRRSGAGSYEQYF
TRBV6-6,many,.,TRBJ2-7,TGTGCCAGCAGTTACTCGCCACCGCAGGGTAGCGAGCAGTACTTC,CASSYSPPQGSEQYF
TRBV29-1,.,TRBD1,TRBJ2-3,TGCAGCGGGAGGTCTACAGGGGAACCCTCCACAGATACGCAGTATTTT,CSGRSTGEPSTDTQYF
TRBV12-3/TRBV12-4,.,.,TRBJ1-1,TGTGCCAGCAAGGGGGGGTACAGGGCTTTCTTT,CASKGGYRAFF
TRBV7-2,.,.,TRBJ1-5,TGTGCCAGCAGCCTGACCGCAGTGGACCAGCCCCAGCATTTT,CASSLTAVDQPQHF
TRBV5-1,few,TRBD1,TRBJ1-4,TGTGCCAGCAGCTTAACAGGGGGTAATGAAAAACTGTTTTTT,CASSLTGGNEKLFF
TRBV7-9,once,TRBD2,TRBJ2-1,TGTGCCAGCAGCTTAGGTCTCGAAGCGGGGGAGAATGAGCAGTTCTTC,CASSLGLEAGENEQFF
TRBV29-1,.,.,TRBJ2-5,TGCAGCGTTGAACACGGATGGACACTCCAAGAGACCCAGTACTTC,CSVEHGWTLQETQYF
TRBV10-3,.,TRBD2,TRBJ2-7,TGTGCCATCAGTAGGGGACTAGCGGGAGATCGGGAGCAGTACTTC,CAISRGLAGDREQYF
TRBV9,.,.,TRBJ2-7,TGTGCCAGCAGCGTAGATCCGACAGGAAAATACGAGCAGTACTTC,CASSVDPTGKYEQYF
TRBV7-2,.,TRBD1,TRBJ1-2,TGTGCCAGCAGCCCGAGACAGGGATCCAGCTATGGCTACACCTTC,CASSPRQGSSYGYTF
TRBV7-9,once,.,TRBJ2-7,TGTGCCAGCAGCTTAGGGACGGGAACCTACAATGAGCAGTACTTC,CASSLGTGTYNEQYF
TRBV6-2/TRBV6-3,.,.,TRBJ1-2,TGTGCCAGCAGTTACCTCCCGGATGGTGGCTACACCTTC,CASSYLPDGGYTF
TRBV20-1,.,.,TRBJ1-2,TGCAGTGCTAGAGATGGGAGGGGAGGGGACTATGGCTACACCTTC,CSARDGRGGDYGYTF
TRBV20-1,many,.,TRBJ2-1,TGCAGTGCGGCGAGGGCTCGGGGTGAGCAGTTCTTC,CSAARARGEQFF
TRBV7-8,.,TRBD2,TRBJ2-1,TGTGCCAGCAGCGCATCTAGCGGGGGAGGAGAGACCCAGTTCTTC,CASSASSGGGETQFF
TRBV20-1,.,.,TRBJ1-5,TGCAGTGCTAGCACCAATATGAGAGATCAGCCCCAGCATTTT,CSASTNMRDQPQHF
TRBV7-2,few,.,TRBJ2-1,TGTGCCAGCAGCTTAGCGATTTGGGGCCATGAGCAGTTCTTC,CASSLAIWGHEQFF
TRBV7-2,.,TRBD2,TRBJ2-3,TGTGCCAGCAGCTTCCTAGCGGGAGGAGGAAGGAGTGATACGCAGTATTTT,CASSFLAGGGRSDTQYF
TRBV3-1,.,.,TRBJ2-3,TGTGCCAGCAGCCAAGATTGGGGAGCAGATACGCAGTATTTT,CASSQDWGADTQYF
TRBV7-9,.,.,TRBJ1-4,TGTGCCAGCAGCCGACAGGCAACTAATGAAAAACTGTTTTTT,CASSRQATNEKLFF
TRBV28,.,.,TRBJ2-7,TGTGCCAGCACAGGGCTAGCGAACGAGCAGTACTTC,CASTGLANEQYF
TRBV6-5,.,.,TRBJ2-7,TGTGCCAGCAGTTCAACAGCGTCAGCCTACGAGCAGTACTTC,CASSSTASAYEQYF
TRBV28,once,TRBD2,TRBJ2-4,TGTGCCAGCAGTTTAATAGCGGGAGCGGGGGAGCAGTACTTC,CASSLIAGAGEQYF
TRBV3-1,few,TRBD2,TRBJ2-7,TGTGCCAGCAGCCAAGGGGTCGTTACTAGCGGTTACGAGCAGTACTTC,CASSQGVVTSGYEQYF
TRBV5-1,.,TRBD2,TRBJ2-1,TGCGCCAGCAGCCGTCTAGCGGAGAGCTCCTGCAATGAGCAGTTCTTC,CASSRLAESSCNEQFF
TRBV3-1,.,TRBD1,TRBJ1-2,TGTGCCAGCAGCCAATCACAGGGGGTATGTGGCTACACCTTC,CASSQSQGVCGYTF
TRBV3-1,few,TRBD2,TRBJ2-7,TGTGCCAGCAGCCTTCTAGCGGGAGGGTGGTCCTACGAGCAGTACTTC,CASSLLAGGWSYEQYF